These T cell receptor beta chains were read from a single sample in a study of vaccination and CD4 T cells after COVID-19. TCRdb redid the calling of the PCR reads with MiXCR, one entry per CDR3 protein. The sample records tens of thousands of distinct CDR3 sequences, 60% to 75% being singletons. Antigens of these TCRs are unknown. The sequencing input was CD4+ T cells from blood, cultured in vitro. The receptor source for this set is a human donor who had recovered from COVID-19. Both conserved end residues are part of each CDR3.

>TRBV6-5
CASSYVLAGAREQFF
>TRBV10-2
CASKYGSGYEQYF
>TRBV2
CASILGRQGNQPQHF
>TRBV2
CASRSLGTDYGYTF
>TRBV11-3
CASSFQDPNNNSPLHF
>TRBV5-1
CASSSGGPLDYGYTF
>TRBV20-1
CSAPVATTGELFF
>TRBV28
CAGGGDRGQRGYTF
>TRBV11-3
CASSLGGAGQAYEQYF
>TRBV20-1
CSARDMTGGPQHF
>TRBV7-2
CASSPLGNSNQPQHF
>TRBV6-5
CASSYTLSGGRAEQYF
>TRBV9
CASSEDHSYGYTF
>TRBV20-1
CSALDRRQETQYF
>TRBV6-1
CASTPGPWTEAFF
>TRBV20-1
CSAAKGTGVTPQHF
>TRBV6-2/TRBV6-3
CASSPAAGPAQPQHF
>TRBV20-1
CSAREGTGLGAFF
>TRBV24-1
CATRDRGEGTEAFF
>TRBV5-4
CASSLDLLGVGDEQYF
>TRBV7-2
CASSFPGGRYEQYF
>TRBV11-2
CASSLGWGQPQHF
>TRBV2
CASRKSTGGRTEAFF
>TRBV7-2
CASSPDRGRYTEAFF
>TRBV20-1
CSARDRPDQPQHF
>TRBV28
CASSFGLAGLTYEQYF
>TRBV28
CASSPPAQIQYF
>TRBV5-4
CASSIQGLNTEAFF
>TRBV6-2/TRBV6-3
CASSYDGESNEQYF
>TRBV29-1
CSAGGTGVTEAFF
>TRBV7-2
CASSYNRAPHTEAFF
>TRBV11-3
CASSRGGAGPFF
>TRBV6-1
CASNRNRESYEQYF
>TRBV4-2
CASSQSDRYYGYTF
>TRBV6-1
CASSATTDYNSPLHF